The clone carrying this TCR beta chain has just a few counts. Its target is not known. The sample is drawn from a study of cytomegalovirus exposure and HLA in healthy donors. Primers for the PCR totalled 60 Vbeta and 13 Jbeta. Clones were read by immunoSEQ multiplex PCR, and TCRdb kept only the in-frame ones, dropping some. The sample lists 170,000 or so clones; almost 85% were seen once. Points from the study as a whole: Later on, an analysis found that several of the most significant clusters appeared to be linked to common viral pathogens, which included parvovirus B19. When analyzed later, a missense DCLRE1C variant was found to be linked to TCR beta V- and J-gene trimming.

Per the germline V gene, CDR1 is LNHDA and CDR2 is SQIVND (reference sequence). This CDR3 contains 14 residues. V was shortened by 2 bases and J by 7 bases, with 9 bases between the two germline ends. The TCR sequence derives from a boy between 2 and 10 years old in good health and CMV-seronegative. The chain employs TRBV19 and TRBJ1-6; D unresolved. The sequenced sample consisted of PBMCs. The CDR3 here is CASSIYRRNSPLHF. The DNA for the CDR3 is TGTGCCAGTAGTATATACAGAAGAAATTCACCCCTCCACTTT. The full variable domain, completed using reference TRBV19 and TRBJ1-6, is DGGITQSPKYLFRKEGQNVTLSCEQNLNHDAMYWYRQDPGQGLRLIYYSQIVNDFQKGDIAEGYSVSREKKESFPLTVTSAQKNPTAFYLCASSIYRRNSPLHFGNGTRLTVT.